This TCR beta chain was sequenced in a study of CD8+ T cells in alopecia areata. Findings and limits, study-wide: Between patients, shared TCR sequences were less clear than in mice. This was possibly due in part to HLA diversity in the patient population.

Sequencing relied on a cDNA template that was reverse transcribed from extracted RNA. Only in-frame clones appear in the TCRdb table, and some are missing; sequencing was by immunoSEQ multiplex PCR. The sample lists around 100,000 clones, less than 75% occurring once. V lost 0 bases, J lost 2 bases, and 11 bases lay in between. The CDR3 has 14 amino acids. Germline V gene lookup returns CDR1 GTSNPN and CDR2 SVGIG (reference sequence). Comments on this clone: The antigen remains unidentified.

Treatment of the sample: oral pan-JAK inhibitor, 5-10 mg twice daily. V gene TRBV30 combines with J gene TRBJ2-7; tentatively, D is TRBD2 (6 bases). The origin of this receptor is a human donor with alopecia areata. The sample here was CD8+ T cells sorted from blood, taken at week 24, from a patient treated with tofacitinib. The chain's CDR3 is CAWSVWAGTYEQYF. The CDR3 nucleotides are TGTGCCTGGAGTGTTTGGGCGGGAACCTACGAGCAGTACTTC.